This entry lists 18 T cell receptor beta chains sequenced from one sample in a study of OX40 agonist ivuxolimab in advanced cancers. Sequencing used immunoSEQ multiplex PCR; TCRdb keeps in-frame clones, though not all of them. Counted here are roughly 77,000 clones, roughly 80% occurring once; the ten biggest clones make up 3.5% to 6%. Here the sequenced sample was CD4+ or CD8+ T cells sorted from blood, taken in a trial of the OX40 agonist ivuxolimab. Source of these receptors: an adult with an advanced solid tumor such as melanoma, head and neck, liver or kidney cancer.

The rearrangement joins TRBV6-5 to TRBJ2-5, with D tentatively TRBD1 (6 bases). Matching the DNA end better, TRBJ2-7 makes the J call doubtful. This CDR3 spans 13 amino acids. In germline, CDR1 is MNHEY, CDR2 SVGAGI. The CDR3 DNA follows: TGTGCCACCGCGGCAGGGGCAGTTCACGAGCAGTACTTC. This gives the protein CATAAGAVHEQYF.

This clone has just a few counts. In DNA form, the CDR3 reads TGTGCCAGCAGCTTAGAGCAGGCGCGGGCTGAAGCTTTCTTT. Translation: CASSLEQARAEAFF. The gene calls are TRBV7-9 and TRBJ1-1; D not certain. Germline CDR1 reads SEHNR; CDR2 reads FQNEAQ (reference sequence). The CDR3 contains 14 residues. V lost 1 base and J lost 6, with 12 bases in between.

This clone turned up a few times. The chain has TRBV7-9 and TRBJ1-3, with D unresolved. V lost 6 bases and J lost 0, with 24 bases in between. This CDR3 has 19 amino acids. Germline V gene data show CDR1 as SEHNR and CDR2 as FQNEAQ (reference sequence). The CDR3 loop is CASSPTKGLAPYSGNTIYF. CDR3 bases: TGTGCCAGCAGTCCCACGAAGGGCCTTGCACCTTACTCTGGAAACACCATATATTTT.

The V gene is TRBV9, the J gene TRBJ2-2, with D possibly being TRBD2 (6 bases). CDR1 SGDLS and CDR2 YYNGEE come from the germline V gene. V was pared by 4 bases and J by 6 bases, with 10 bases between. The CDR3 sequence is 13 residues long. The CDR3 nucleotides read TGTGCCAGCAGCCCCGGGACTCCCGGGGAGCTGTTTTTT. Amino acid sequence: CASSPGTPGELFF.

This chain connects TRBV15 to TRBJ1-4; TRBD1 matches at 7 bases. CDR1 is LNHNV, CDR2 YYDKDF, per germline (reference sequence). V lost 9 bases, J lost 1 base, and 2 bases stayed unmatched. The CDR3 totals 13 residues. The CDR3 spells CATTGLTNEKLFF. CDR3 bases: TGTGCCACGACAGGGTTAACTAATGAAAAACTGTTTTTT.

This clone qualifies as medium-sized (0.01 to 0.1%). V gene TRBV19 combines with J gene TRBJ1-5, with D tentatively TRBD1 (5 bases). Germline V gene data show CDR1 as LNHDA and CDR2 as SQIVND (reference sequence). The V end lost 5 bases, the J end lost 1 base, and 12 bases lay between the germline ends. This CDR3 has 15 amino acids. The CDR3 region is CASSPRRASNQPQHF. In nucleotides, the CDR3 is TGTGCCAGTAGTCCCCGCAGGGCGAGCAATCAGCCCCAGCATTTT.

The DNA of the CDR3 is TGCAGTGCAACAGGCAGAACTGAAGCTTTCTTT. Its protein is CSATGRTEAFF. The rearrangement uses TRBV20-1 and TRBJ1-1; tentatively, D is TRBD1 (5 bases). The CDR3 covers 11 residues. Germline loops: CDR1 DFQATT, CDR2 SNEGSKA (reference sequence). Trimming stripped 6 bases from V and 5 bases from J, with 10 bases between.

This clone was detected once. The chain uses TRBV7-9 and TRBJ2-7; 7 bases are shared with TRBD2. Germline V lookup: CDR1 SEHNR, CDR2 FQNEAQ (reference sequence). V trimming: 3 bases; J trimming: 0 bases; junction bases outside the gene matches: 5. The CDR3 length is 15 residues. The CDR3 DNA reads TGTGCCAGCAGCTTGACGGGACTAAGCTCCTACGAGCAGTACTTC. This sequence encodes CASSLTGLSSYEQYF.

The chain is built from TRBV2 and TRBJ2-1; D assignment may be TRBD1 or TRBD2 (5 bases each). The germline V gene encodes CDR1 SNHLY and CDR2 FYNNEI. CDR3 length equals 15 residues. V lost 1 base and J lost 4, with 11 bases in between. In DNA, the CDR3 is TGTGCCAGCAGTGAAGGCTTTGGGACGTACAATGAGCAGTTCTTC. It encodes CASSEGFGTYNEQFF.

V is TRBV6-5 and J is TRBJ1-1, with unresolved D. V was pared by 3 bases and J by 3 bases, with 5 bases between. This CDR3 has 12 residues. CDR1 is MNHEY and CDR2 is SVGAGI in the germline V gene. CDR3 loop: CASSYGYTEAFF. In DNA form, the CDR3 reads TGTGCCAGCAGTTATGGGTACACTGAAGCTTTCTTT.

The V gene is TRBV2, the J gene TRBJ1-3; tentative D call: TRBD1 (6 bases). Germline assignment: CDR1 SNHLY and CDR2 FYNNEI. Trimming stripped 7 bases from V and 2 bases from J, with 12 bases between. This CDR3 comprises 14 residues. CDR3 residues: CASKVQGPGNTIYF. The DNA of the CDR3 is TGTGCCAGCAAAGTACAGGGACCTGGAAACACCATATATTTT. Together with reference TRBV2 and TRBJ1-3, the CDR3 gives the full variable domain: EPEVTQTPSHQVTQMGQEVILRCVPISNHLYFYWYRQILGQKVEFLVSFYNNEISEKSEIFDDQFSVERPDGSNFTLKIRSTKLEDSAMYFCASKVQGPGNTIYFGEGSWLTVV.

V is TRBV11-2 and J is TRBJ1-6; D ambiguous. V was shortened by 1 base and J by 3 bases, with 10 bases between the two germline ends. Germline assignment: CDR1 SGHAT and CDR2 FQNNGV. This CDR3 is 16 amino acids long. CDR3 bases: TGTGCCAGCAGCTTAGTTTCCAGTCTCTATAATTCACCCCTCCACTTT. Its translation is CASSLVSSLYNSPLHF.

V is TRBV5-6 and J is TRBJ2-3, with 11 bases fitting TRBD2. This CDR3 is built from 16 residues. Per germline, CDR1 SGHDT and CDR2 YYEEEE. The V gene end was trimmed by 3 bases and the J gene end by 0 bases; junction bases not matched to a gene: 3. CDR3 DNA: TGTGCCAGCAGCTACAGGACTAGCGGGAGCACAGATACGCAGTATTTT. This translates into CASSYRTSGSTDTQYF.

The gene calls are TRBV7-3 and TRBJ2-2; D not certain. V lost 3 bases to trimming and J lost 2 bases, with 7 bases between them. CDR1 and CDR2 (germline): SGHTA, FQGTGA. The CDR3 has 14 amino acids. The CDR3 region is CASSFDLNTGELFF. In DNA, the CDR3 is TGTGCCAGCAGCTTTGACCTAAACACCGGGGAGCTGTTTTTT.

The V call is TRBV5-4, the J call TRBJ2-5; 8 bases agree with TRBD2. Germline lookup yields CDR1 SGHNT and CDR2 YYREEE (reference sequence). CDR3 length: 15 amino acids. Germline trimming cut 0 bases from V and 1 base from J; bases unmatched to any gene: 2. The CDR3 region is CASSLVLAGQETQYF. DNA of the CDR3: TGTGCCAGCAGCTTGGTTCTAGCGGGCCAAGAGACCCAGTACTTC.

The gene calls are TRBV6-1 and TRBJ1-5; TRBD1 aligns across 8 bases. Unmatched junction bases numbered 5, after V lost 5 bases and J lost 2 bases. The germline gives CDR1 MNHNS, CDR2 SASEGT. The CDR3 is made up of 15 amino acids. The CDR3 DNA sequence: TGTGCCAGCAGTTCAGGGGGCGCAGGCAATCAGCCCCAGCATTTT. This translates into CASSSGGAGNQPQHF.

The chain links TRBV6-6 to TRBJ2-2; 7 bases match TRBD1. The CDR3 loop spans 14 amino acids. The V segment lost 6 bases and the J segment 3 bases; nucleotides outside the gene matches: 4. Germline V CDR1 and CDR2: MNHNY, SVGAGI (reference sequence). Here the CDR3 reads CASREQGHTGELFF. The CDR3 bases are TGTGCCAGCAGGGAACAGGGGCACACCGGGGAGCTGTTTTTT.

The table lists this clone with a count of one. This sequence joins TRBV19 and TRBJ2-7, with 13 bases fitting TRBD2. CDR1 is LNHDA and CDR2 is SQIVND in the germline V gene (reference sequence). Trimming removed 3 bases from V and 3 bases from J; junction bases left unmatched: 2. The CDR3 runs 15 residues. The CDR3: CASSMGLAGIYEQYF. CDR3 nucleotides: TGTGCCAGTAGTATGGGACTAGCGGGGATCTACGAGCAGTACTTC.